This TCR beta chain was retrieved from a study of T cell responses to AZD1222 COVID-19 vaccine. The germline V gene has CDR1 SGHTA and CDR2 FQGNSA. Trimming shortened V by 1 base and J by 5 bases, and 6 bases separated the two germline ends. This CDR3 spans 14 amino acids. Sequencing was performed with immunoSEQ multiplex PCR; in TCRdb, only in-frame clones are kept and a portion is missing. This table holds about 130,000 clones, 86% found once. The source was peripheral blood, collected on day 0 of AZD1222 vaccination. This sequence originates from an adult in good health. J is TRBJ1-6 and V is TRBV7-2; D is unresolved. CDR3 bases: TGTGCCAGCAGCTTAGTTGCAGATAATTCACCCCTCCACTTT. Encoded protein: CASSLVADNSPLHF. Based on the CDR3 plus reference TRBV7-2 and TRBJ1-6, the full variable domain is GAGVSQSPSNKVTEKGKDVELRCDPISGHTALYWYRQSLGQGLEFLIYFQGNSAPDKSGLPSDRFSAERTGGSVSTLTIQRTQQEDSAVYLCASSLVADNSPLHFGNGTRLTVT.